Below, 19 T cell receptor beta chains from the same sample are listed, as sequenced in a study of cytomegalovirus exposure and HLA in healthy donors. The PCR contained 60 Vbeta and 13 Jbeta primers. Produced via immunoSEQ multiplex PCR; TCRdb's table is partial and in-frame only. The profile shows approximately 200,000 clones, 65% to 80% of them singletons. The sample was PBMCs. These receptors originate from a man aged 25 to 40 in good health and CMV-seropositive.

This clone appeared once. This rearrangement joins TRBV27 to TRBJ2-2, with 10 nucleotides matching TRBD1. This CDR3 region has 19 residues. J was trimmed by 2 bases and V by 6 bases; bases with no gene match: 15. Germline values: CDR1 MNHEY, CDR2 SMNVEV (reference sequence). This CDR3 reads CASSRIRDRGSLNTGELFF. The CDR3 DNA reads as TGTGCCAGCAGCCGGATCCGGGACAGGGGATCCCTAAACACCGGGGAGCTGTTTTTT.

The gene calls are TRBV6-5 and TRBJ1-4; TRBD1 aligns across 7 bases. V dropped 5 bases and J dropped 3; count of bases not matched to a gene: 6. The CDR3 is 15 residues long. The germline V gene encodes CDR1 MNHEY and CDR2 SVGAGI. CDR3 nucleotides: TGTGCCAGCAGTACAGACAGGGCGGCTAATGAAAAACTGTTTTTT. It specifies CASSTDRAANEKLFF.

This clone was counted a single time. The chain couples TRBV11-3 to TRBJ2-7, with D tentatively TRBD1 (6 bases). Trimming removed 0 bases at V and 3 bases at J, with 18 bases between. Germline CDR1 and CDR2: SGHNT and YENEEA. The length of the CDR3 is 17 residues. The chain's CDR3 is CASSLDAGTRAFYEQYF. For the CDR3, the DNA is TGTGCCAGCAGCTTAGATGCTGGGACAAGGGCGTTCTACGAGCAGTACTTC.

The chain uses TRBV6-1 and TRBJ1-3; D not resolved. The CDR3 loop spans 15 amino acids. In germline, CDR1 is MNHNS, CDR2 SASEGT. The V end was cut by 5 bases, the J end by 4 bases, with 15 bases between. The CDR3 sequence: CASSSGEGAGNTIYF. CDR3 bases: TGTGCCAGCAGTTCCGGAGAGGGCGCCGGAAACACCATATATTTT.

V is TRBV5-1 and J is TRBJ1-2, with D perhaps matching TRBD1 (6 bases). V was shortened by 4 bases and J by 0 bases, with 13 bases between the two germline ends. The germline V gene has CDR1 SGHRS and CDR2 YFSETQ. The CDR3 is 15 residues long. This CDR3 reads CASSLGQTTNYGYTF. CDR3 DNA: TGCGCCAGCAGCCTTGGACAGACCACTAACTATGGCTACACCTTC. Complete variable domain (other parts from reference TRBV5-1 and TRBJ1-2): KAGVTQTPRYLIKTRGQQVTLSCSPISGHRSVSWYQQTPGQGLQFLFEYFSETQRNKGNFPGRFSGRQFSNSRSEMNVSTLELGDSALYLCASSLGQTTNYGYTFGSGTRLTVV.

The rearrangement uses TRBV14 and TRBJ2-5, with unresolved D. This CDR3 has 12 residues. The V gene lost 2 bases and the J gene lost 4 bases, with 5 bases spanning the gap. The germline V gene encodes CDR1 SGHDN and CDR2 FVKESK. The DNA of the CDR3 is TGTGCCAGCAGCCAACTACGAGAGACCCAGTACTTC. Translating gives CASSQLRETQYF.

The rearrangement links TRBV11-3 to TRBJ2-1, with D possibly being TRBD2 (5 bases). Germline-derived CDR1 and CDR2 are SGHNT and YENEEA. Trimming pared 1 base from V and 15 bases from J, leaving 16 bases between. The CDR3 covers 13 residues. This CDR3 reads CASSLALGKGMFF. The CDR3 DNA reads TGTGCCAGCAGCTTAGCCCTCGGGAAGGGAATGTTCTTC.

The chain employs TRBV25-1 and TRBJ2-3; TRBD2 matches 7 bases. Germline-derived CDR1 and CDR2 are MGHDK and SYGVNS. Trimming at V came to 1 base and at J to 6 bases, leaving 10 bases not matched to a gene. The CDR3 runs to 16 residues. CDR3 sequence: CASSESPGLDRDTQYF. As DNA, the CDR3 is TGTGCCAGCAGTGAATCCCCTGGACTAGATAGGGATACGCAGTATTTT.

The sample holds one count of this clone. The V call is TRBV4-2, the J call TRBJ2-5, with 9 positions matching TRBD2. This CDR3 is built from 18 residues. Germline V lookup: CDR1 LGHNA, CDR2 YNFKEQ. After removal of 1 base from V and 4 bases from J, the junction contained 13 bases not matched to a gene. The CDR3 bases are TGTGCCAGCAGCCAAGTGATAGGCTTAGCGGGAGCGGGAGAGACCCAGTACTTC. This gives the protein CASSQVIGLAGAGETQYF.

The rearrangement links TRBV9 to TRBJ2-7; 8 nucleotides align to TRBD2. The V and J ends lost 0 bases and 7 bases, in that order; junction bases with no gene match: 6. The CDR3 covers 14 residues. Germline values: CDR1 SGDLS, CDR2 YYNGEE. In DNA form, the CDR3 reads TGTGCCAGCAGCGTAGCAGCGGGAGTAGAAGAGCAGTACTTC. Translating gives CASSVAAGVEEQYF.

This clone was observed a few times. This chain links TRBV30 with TRBJ2-2; TRBD1 agrees at 12 bases. CDR1 and CDR2 from the germline V gene are GTSNPN and SVGIG (reference sequence). The length of the CDR3 is 15 residues. V trimming: 4 bases; J trimming: 7 bases; junction bases outside the gene matches: 7. Written as DNA, the CDR3 is TGTGCCTGGACACCCGGGACAGGGGGCTACGGGGAGCTGTTTTTT. Amino acids: CAWTPGTGGYGELFF.

In regard to this clone: The junction departs from the called germline gene at one end, perhaps through a read error. V usage is TRBV6-1 and J usage is TRBJ1-2; D is possibly TRBD1 (6 bases). There are 12 residues in the CDR3. From germline, CDR1 is MNHNS and CDR2 SASEGT. The CDR3 sequence is CASREAGAGYTF. The CDR3 coding sequence is TGTGCCAGCAGAGAAGCAGGGGCGGGCTACACCTTC.

The chain recombines TRBV30 with TRBJ1-3; 9 bases match TRBD1. The germline V gene has CDR1 GTSNPN and CDR2 SVGIG (reference sequence). This CDR3 is 17 amino acids long. V trimming: 0 bases; J trimming: 0 bases; junction bases outside the gene matches: 6. CDR3 in amino acids: CAWSVLRQGGSGNTIYF. The CDR3 DNA reads as TGTGCCTGGAGTGTACTCCGACAGGGGGGCTCTGGAAACACCATATATTTT.

The rearrangement uses TRBV19 and TRBJ2-6; D gene unclear. Germline CDR1 LNHDA, CDR2 SQIVND (reference sequence). The CDR3 sequence is 15 residues long. The V end was cut by 5 bases, the J end by 0 bases, with 8 bases between. The CDR3: CASSQRDSGANVLTF. CDR3 bases: TGTGCCAGTAGTCAAAGAGACTCTGGGGCCAACGTCCTGACTTTC.

This clone was counted only a few times. This sequence joins TRBV6-5 and TRBJ1-5; TRBD1 might be the D (5 bases). CDR1 and CDR2 from the germline V gene are MNHEY and SVGAGI. With 8 bases removed from V and 7 bases from J, the gap between germline ends came to 18 bases. The CDR3 covers 14 residues. The CDR3 reads CASSPYSQGQPQHF. The CDR3 DNA reads as TGTGCCAGCTCCCCCTACTCCCAGGGACAGCCCCAGCATTTT.

This clone was observed a few times. The rearrangement uses TRBV13 and TRBJ1-3; the match to TRBD1 covers 9 bases. The V and J ends lost 5 bases and 0 bases, in that order; junction bases with no gene match: 8. The CDR3 is 17 amino acids. Germline V lookup: CDR1 PRHDT, CDR2 FYEKMQ (reference sequence). The chain's CDR3 is CASSTGTGRFSGNTIYF. CDR3 nucleotide sequence: TGTGCCAGCAGCACCGGGACAGGGAGGTTCTCTGGAAACACCATATATTTT. The variable domain in full, completed from reference TRBV13 and TRBJ1-3, reads AAGVIQSPRHLIKEKRETATLKCYPIPRHDTVYWYQQGPGQDPQFLISFYEKMQSDKGSIPDRFSAQQFSDYHSELNMSSLELGDSALYFCASSTGTGRFSGNTIYFGEGSWLTVV.

This rearrangement joins TRBV7-2 to TRBJ2-7; 7 bases line up with TRBD2. CDR3 length equals 16 residues. From germline, CDR1 is SGHTA and CDR2 FQGNSA. V was clipped by 5 bases and J by 4 bases; unmatched bases: 14. CDR3 coding DNA: TGTGCCAGCAGCCAGACACTAGCGCACCAAGGGTACGAGCAGTACTTC. Protein sequence: CASSQTLAHQGYEQYF.

This rearrangement joins TRBV5-6 to TRBJ1-2, with 9 positions matching TRBD1. V shed 5 bases and J 5 bases; nucleotides not matched to a gene: 10. The CDR3 covers 15 residues. Germline-derived CDR1 and CDR2 are SGHDT and YYEEEE. This CDR3 reads CASSSNRQGVYGYTF. CDR3 coding DNA: TGTGCCAGCAGTTCCAACCGACAGGGGGTATATGGCTACACCTTC.

The table lists this clone with a few counts. The chain couples TRBV6-6 to TRBJ2-7; D gene ambiguous. Trimming removed 7 bases from V and 0 bases from J, with 16 bases in between. The CDR3 totals 15 residues. Germline V gives CDR1 MNHNY, CDR2 SVGAGI (reference sequence). The CDR3 sequence: CASNAPGPSSYEQYF. CDR3 nucleotide sequence: TGTGCCAGCAATGCTCCGGGTCCTAGCTCCTACGAGCAGTACTTC.